The rows below give T cell receptor beta chains drawn from one sample of a study of T cell responses to AZD1222 COVID-19 vaccine. Sequencing used immunoSEQ multiplex PCR; TCRdb keeps in-frame clones, though not all of them. This table holds roughly 140,000 clones, around nine tenths found once. The sequencing here drew on peripheral blood, taken on day 0 of AZD1222 vaccination. The source of these receptors is an adult in good health. The CDR3 runs from the conserved cysteine through the conserved F or W. The D gene is left open where the match is weak. Clone size appears in some rows only: once, few, many, or a class for an expanded clone.

clone size	D gene	V gene	J gene	CDR3 protein	CDR3 DNA
NA	NA	TRBV15	TRBJ1-5	CATSNGRNQPQHF	TGTGCCACCAGCAATGGGCGCAATCAGCCCCAGCATTTT
NA	TRBD2	TRBV19	TRBJ2-7	CASSMAGESYEQYF	TGTGCCAGTAGTATGGCGGGAGAGTCCTACGAGCAGTACTTC
NA	NA	TRBV9	TRBJ2-1	CASSVGTTHNEQFF	TGTGCCAGCAGCGTAGGGACGACCCACAATGAGCAGTTCTTC
NA	NA	TRBV18	TRBJ2-1	CASSPPWEVGNEQFF	TGTGCCAGCTCACCACCGTGGGAGGTAGGAAATGAGCAGTTCTTC
once	NA	TRBV11-3	TRBJ1-1	CASSLGAREAFF	TGTGCCAGCAGCTTGGGGGCGCGGGAAGCTTTCTTT
NA	NA	TRBV18	TRBJ1-5	CASSPNKLRTDSYQPQHF	TGTGCCAGCTCACCTAATAAGCTTAGGACAGACTCATATCAGCCCCAGCATTTT
NA	TRBD1	TRBV28	TRBJ2-7	CASSPRDREEQYF	TGTGCCAGCAGTCCACGGGACAGAGAGGAGCAGTACTTC
NA	NA	TRBV4-2	TRBJ2-4	CASSLGQAAEGGNIQYF	TGTGCCAGCAGCCTTGGCCAAGCGGCCGAGGGGGGAAACATTCAGTACTTC
NA	NA	TRBV2	TRBJ2-1	CASSWDSYNEQFF	TGTGCCAGCAGTTGGGACTCTTACAATGAGCAGTTCTTC
NA	NA	TRBV19	TRBJ1-5	CASQLGGGNQPQHF	TGTGCCAGTCAGCTTGGGGGGGGTAATCAGCCCCAGCATTTT
NA	NA	TRBV3-1/TRBV3-2	TRBJ2-3	CASSQVWDTDTQYF	TGTGCCAGCAGCCAAGTATGGGACACAGATACGCAGTATTTT
NA	NA	TRBV5-5	TRBJ1-1	CASSRIGPNTEAFF	TGTGCCAGCAGCCGCATCGGTCCCAACACTGAAGCTTTCTTT
NA	NA	TRBV5-1	TRBJ1-2	CASSSRKQPDYGYTF	TGCGCCAGCAGCTCCCGTAAGCAGCCAGACTATGGCTACACCTTC
NA	TRBD1	TRBV27	TRBJ1-1	CASSRRTGTNTEAFF	TGTGCCAGCAGTAGACGGACAGGGACCAACACTGAAGCTTTCTTT
NA	NA	TRBV7-2	TRBJ1-5	CASSLGGYSNQPQHF	TGTGCCAGCAGCTTAGGGGGTTATAGCAATCAGCCCCAGCATTTT
NA	NA	TRBV9	TRBJ2-1	CASGPMSSYNEQFF	TGTGCCAGCGGCCCTATGAGCTCCTACAATGAGCAGTTCTTC
NA	NA	TRBV7-9	TRBJ1-2	CASSPSQGSSGYTF	TGTGCCAGCAGCCCCAGTCAGGGATCATCTGGCTACACCTTC
NA	NA	TRBV6-5	TRBJ2-7	CASSSRDRHYEQYF	TGTGCCAGCAGTTCGCGGGACCGCCACTACGAGCAGTACTTC
NA	TRBD2	TRBV4-1	TRBJ2-2	CASSPEASGSPGELFF	TGCGCCAGCAGCCCCGAAGCTAGCGGGAGTCCCGGGGAGCTGTTTTTT
NA	TRBD1	TRBV9	TRBJ2-2	CASSVGGQGAVGELFF	TGTGCCAGCAGCGTAGGAGGGCAGGGGGCAGTCGGGGAGCTGTTTTTT
NA	NA	TRBV3-1/TRBV3-2	TRBJ2-7	CASSQLAGAGYEQYF	TGTGCCAGCAGCCAATTGGCCGGGGCGGGCTACGAGCAGTACTTC
NA	NA	TRBV6-1	TRBJ1-5	CASSEYTGGNQPQHF	TGTGCCAGCAGTGAGTATACGGGCGGCAATCAGCCCCAGCATTTT
once	TRBD2	TRBV11-3	TRBJ2-1	CASSLGGTSGTSHNEQFF	TGTGCCAGCAGCTTAGGTGGGACTAGCGGAACATCTCACAATGAGCAGTTCTTC
NA	TRBD1	TRBV6-5	TRBJ2-5	CASIQGTGGQETQYF	TGTGCCAGCATTCAGGGGACAGGGGGCCAAGAGACCCAGTACTTC
NA	NA	TRBV5-4	TRBJ1-1	CASSLRRGAEAFF	TGTGCCAGCAGCTTGAGAAGGGGCGCTGAAGCTTTCTTT
once	TRBD1	TRBV11-3	TRBJ2-7	CATWDSRRYEQYF	TGTGCCACCTGGGACAGTAGGAGATACGAGCAGTACTTC
NA	NA	TRBV14	TRBJ2-1	CASSQPYNEQFF	TGTGCCAGCAGCCAACCCTACAATGAGCAGTTCTTC
NA	NA	TRBV19	TRBJ2-3	CASSISYKGSTDTQYF	TGTGCCAGTAGTATCTCCTACAAGGGGTCCACAGATACGCAGTATTTT
once	NA	TRBV5-6	TRBJ1-2	CASSLVGRSPYGYTF	TGTGCCAGCAGCTTGGTCGGGCGCAGTCCCTATGGCTACACCTTC
NA	NA	TRBV2	TRBJ2-2	CASSEVAGTNTGELFF	TGTGCCAGCAGTGAAGTGGCTGGTACGAACACCGGGGAGCTGTTTTTT
NA	NA	TRBV13	TRBJ1-1	CASSSLRTGTEAFF	TGTGCCAGCAGCTCCCTAAGGACTGGGACTGAAGCTTTCTTT
NA	TRBD1	TRBV27	TRBJ1-1	CASSLEGQGAEAFF	TGTGCCAGCAGTTTGGAGGGACAGGGGGCTGAAGCTTTCTTT
NA	NA	TRBV13	TRBJ2-4	CASSLGGQGRAKNIQYF	TGTGCCAGCAGCTTAGGCGGGCAGGGAAGGGCCAAAAACATTCAGTACTTC
NA	TRBD2	TRBV10-2	TRBJ2-7	CASSVQRELSYEQYF	TGCGCCAGCAGTGTTCAGCGGGAGCTAAGTTACGAGCAGTACTTC
NA	NA	TRBV10-3	TRBJ1-4	CAISVGPSGEDEKLFF	TGTGCCATCAGTGTTGGGCCTTCGGGGGAGGATGAAAAACTGTTTTTT
NA	NA	TRBV15	TRBJ1-1	CATTGATDTEAFF	TGTGCCACTACGGGGGCAACTGACACTGAAGCTTTCTTT
few	NA	TRBV7-2	TRBJ1-6	CASSPDPFNSPLHF	TGTGCCAGCAGCCCTGACCCTTTCAATTCACCCCTCCACTTT
NA	TRBD2	TRBV2	TRBJ2-5	CASSEVASGRETQYF	TGTGCCAGCAGTGAAGTGGCTAGCGGGAGAGAGACCCAGTACTTC
once	NA	TRBV28	TRBJ1-2	CASSFFRSSNYGYTF	TGTGCCAGCAGTTTCTTCAGGTCCTCTAACTATGGCTACACCTTC
NA	NA	TRBV14	TRBJ1-1	CASSQALGTFPEAFF	TGTGCCAGCAGCCAAGCCCTCGGGACATTCCCTGAAGCTTTCTTT
NA	NA	TRBV6-5	TRBJ1-6	CASRQVDSPLHF	TGTGCCAGCAGACAAGTCGATTCACCCCTCCACTTT
NA	NA	TRBV13	TRBJ2-1	CASSLTNSYNEQFF	TGTGCCAGCAGCTTAACCAACAGCTACAATGAGCAGTTCTTC
NA	NA	TRBV19	TRBJ2-2	CASSLALNTGELFF	TGTGCCAGTAGTCTGGCTCTTAACACCGGGGAGCTGTTTTTT
few	TRBD1	TRBV5-5	TRBJ1-5	CASSLTTGDNQPQHF	TGTGCCAGCAGCCTGACTACAGGGGACAATCAGCCCCAGCATTTT
NA	NA	TRBV5-8	TRBJ1-1	CASSLGGISGLAEAFF	TGTGCCAGCAGCTTGGGAGGCATTTCTGGGTTGGCTGAAGCTTTCTTT